The 21 T cell receptor beta chains below come from one sample, sequenced in a study of blood T cell repertoires in COVID-19. Sequencing was performed with immunoSEQ multiplex PCR; in TCRdb, only in-frame clones are kept and a portion is missing. The sample contains 200,000 to 250,000 clones, 70% to 90% of which appear only once. The sample was peripheral blood. Receptors were obtained from a man between 18 and 29 years old with active or convalescent COVID-19.

V and J are TRBV6-2 or TRBV6-3 and TRBJ1-2; 10 nucleotides align to TRBD1. The CDR3 sequence is 14 residues long. CDR1 is MNHEY, CDR2 SVGEGT, per germline. The ends lost 2 bases at V and 8 bases at J; junction bases unmatched: 5. The CDR3 sequence is CASSYTSGQGGYTF. The CDR3 DNA is TGTGCCAGCAGTTACACATCGGGACAGGGGGGCTACACCTTC.

V gene TRBV7-8 combines with J gene TRBJ2-1; 10 positions agree with TRBD2. The V segment lost 4 bases and the J segment 4 bases; nucleotides outside the gene matches: 7. CDR1 and CDR2 from the germline V gene are SGHVS and FQNEAQ. CDR3 length: 16 residues. CDR3 in DNA: TGTGCCAGCAGCTCGTGGACTAGCGGCACATACAATGAGCAGTTCTTC. Translation: CASSSWTSGTYNEQFF.

This chain connects TRBV5-1 to TRBJ1-1; perhaps TRBD1 as D (5 bases). Deletions cut 1 base from V and 2 bases from J, with 9 bases between. This CDR3 has 14 amino acids. Germline V gene data show CDR1 as SGHRS and CDR2 as YFSETQ. The CDR3 sequence: CASSLIDSNTEAFF. CDR3 DNA: TGCGCCAGCAGCTTGATTGACAGCAACACTGAAGCTTTCTTT. Complete variable domain (other parts from reference TRBV5-1 and TRBJ1-1): KAGVTQTPRYLIKTRGQQVTLSCSPISGHRSVSWYQQTPGQGLQFLFEYFSETQRNKGNFPGRFSGRQFSNSRSEMNVSTLELGDSALYLCASSLIDSNTEAFFGQGTRLTVV.

The chain joins TRBV7-2 to TRBJ1-1, with D possibly being TRBD1 (6 bases). CDR1 is SGHTA and CDR2 is FQGNSA in the germline V gene. Between the trimmed V and J ends, which lost 4 bases and 1 base, there was a span of 7 bases. The CDR3 loop spans 13 amino acids. The CDR3 loop reads CASSSTGNTEAFF. The CDR3 nucleotides are TGTGCCAGCAGCTCGACAGGGAACACTGAAGCTTTCTTT.

This sequence joins TRBV28 and TRBJ1-2; D might be TRBD1 (6 bases). Deletions cut 11 bases from V and 2 bases from J, with 27 bases between. From germline, CDR1 is MDHEN and CDR2 SYDVKM. The CDR3 extends over 17 amino acids. The CDR3 DNA follows: TGTGCCGGGAGCTCTGCAGTGGGTCCAGGGGACAACTATGGCTACACCTTC. Encoded protein: CAGSSAVGPGDNYGYTF.

The V gene is TRBV5-6, the J gene TRBJ2-3, with 11 nucleotides matching TRBD2. The V segment lost 3 bases and the J segment 5 bases; nucleotides outside the gene matches: 2. The CDR3 contains 14 residues. In germline, CDR1 is SGHDT, CDR2 YYEEEE. The CDR3 loop is CASSSGLAGDTQYF. In nucleotides, the CDR3 is TGTGCCAGCAGCTCTGGACTAGCGGGAGATACGCAGTATTTT.

The genes are TRBV6-5 and TRBJ2-2; possibly TRBD2 for D (5 bases). The CDR3 consists of 12 residues. Germline V gene lookup returns CDR1 MNHEY and CDR2 SVGAGI. Deletions cut 6 bases from V and 7 bases from J, with 9 bases between. CDR3 DNA sequence: TGTGCCAGCAGCCTAGCTAGCGGGGAGCTGTTTTTT. This codes for CASSLASGELFF.

This sequence joins TRBV21-1 and TRBJ1-2. TRBV21-1 is a recognized pseudogene. This CDR3 is built from 13 residues. The CDR3 DNA reads TGTGCCAGTCCCCCGGCAGGGAGGTATGGCTACACCTTC. Protein product: CASPPAGRYGYTF.

The CDR3 loop is CASSYGLTSSYNEQFF. Written as DNA, the CDR3 is TGTGCCAGCAGTTACGGACTTACCAGCTCCTACAATGAGCAGTTCTTC. The gene calls are TRBV6-2 or TRBV6-3 and TRBJ2-1; possibly TRBD2 for D (5 bases). This CDR3 contains 16 residues. The V end lost 2 bases, the J end lost 0 bases, and 11 bases lay between the germline ends. Germline values: CDR1 MNHEY, CDR2 SVGEGT.

V usage is TRBV13 and J usage is TRBJ2-2; TRBD1 aligns across 8 bases. V was clipped by 3 bases and J by 3 bases; unmatched bases: 6. Germline lookup yields CDR1 PRHDT and CDR2 FYEKMQ (reference sequence). The CDR3 is 16 residues long. CDR3 amino acids: CASSFGQGAYTGELFF. The DNA of the CDR3 is TGTGCCAGCAGCTTCGGTCAGGGGGCTTACACCGGGGAGCTGTTTTTT.

CDR3 sequence reads: CAISSWTDGEKLFF. DNA for the CDR3: TGTGCCATCAGTTCATGGACAGACGGTGAAAAACTGTTTTTT. The chain has TRBV10-3 and TRBJ1-4; a weak D match, TRBD1 (6 bases). The CDR3 sequence is 14 residues long. CDR1 and CDR2 from the germline V gene are ENHRY and SYGVKD. The germline V and J ends were trimmed by 5 bases and 7 bases, with 14 bases remaining between them.

About this clone: The junction differs from germline at one of its ends, possibly a read error. The gene calls are TRBV11-2 and TRBJ2-4; TRBD2 is a possible D gene (5 bases). Germline loops: CDR1 SGHAT, CDR2 FQNNGV. This CDR3 region has 11 residues. CDR3 DNA sequence: TGTGCCAGCAGCTTAGCGGGGTATCTGAACTTC. Protein: CASSLAGYLNF.

This clone was seen only a few times. J is TRBJ1-4 and V is TRBV4-3, with no clear D. V was clipped by 0 bases and J by 5 bases, with 13 bases between them. Germline V gives CDR1 LGHNA, CDR2 YSLEER. The CDR3 length is 16 residues. CDR3 sequence reads: CASSQDLAGFNEKLFF. In nucleotides, the CDR3 is TGCGCCAGCAGCCAAGATCTAGCGGGGTTCAATGAAAAACTGTTTTTT.

The J gene is TRBJ1-5, the V gene TRBV4-3; a possible D gene is TRBD1 (6 bases). The V gene's germline CDR1 is LGHNA and CDR2 YSLEER. With 1 base removed from V and 6 bases from J, the gap between germline ends came to 13 bases. The CDR3 sequence is 15 residues long. The CDR3, as DNA: TGCGCCAGCAGCCAAGTGCAGGGGATAGGTCAGCCCCAGCATTTT. Encoded protein: CASSQVQGIGQPQHF.

V and J are TRBV27 and TRBJ2-2, with TRBD2 identical over 11 bases. This CDR3 has 16 amino acids. Germline V gene data show CDR1 as MNHEY and CDR2 as SMNVEV (reference sequence). Germline trimming cut 5 bases from V and 4 bases from J; bases unmatched to any gene: 6. In DNA form, the CDR3 reads TGTGCCAGCAGTCGAGCCGGGACTAGCGGCACCGGGGAGCTGTTTTTT. It yields the protein CASSRAGTSGTGELFF.

This sequence joins TRBV6-5 and TRBJ1-1; 8 bases are shared with TRBD1. With 6 bases clipped from V and 7 bases from J, the junction kept 13 bases outside the gene matches. Germline V gene lookup returns CDR1 MNHEY and CDR2 SVGAGI. The CDR3 loop spans 15 amino acids. The CDR3 protein is CASRSDRVDGNEAFF. The CDR3 coding sequence is TGTGCCAGCAGATCGGACAGGGTAGATGGTAATGAAGCTTTCTTT.

The gene calls are TRBV6-2 or TRBV6-3 and TRBJ2-1, with 7 bases fitting TRBD2. Per the germline V gene, CDR1 is MNHEY and CDR2 is SVGEGT. There are 15 residues in the CDR3. J lost 6 bases, V lost 6 bases, and 11 bases had no gene match. CDR3 region: CASSSPQTSPNEQFF. The CDR3 DNA reads TGTGCCAGCAGCTCACCCCAGACTAGCCCCAATGAGCAGTTCTTC.

The chain is built from TRBV28 and TRBJ2-5; no firm D call. The V and J ends lost 6 bases and 5 bases respectively, with 19 bases between them. Germline-derived CDR1 and CDR2 are MDHEN and SYDVKM. The CDR3 is made up of 15 amino acids. CDR3 in amino acids: CASSPPRSRLETQYF. The CDR3 coding sequence is TGTGCCAGCAGCCCTCCGAGGTCTCGGTTGGAGACCCAGTACTTC.

The genes are TRBV7-3 and TRBJ2-1; D is undetermined. CDR3 size: 13 residues. V was pared by 0 bases and J by 9 bases, with 9 bases between. In germline, CDR1 is SGHTA, CDR2 FQGTGA. This CDR3 reads CASSLTEVSEQFF. The CDR3 nucleotides are TGTGCCAGCAGCTTAACCGAAGTCAGTGAGCAGTTCTTC.

CDR3 amino acids: CASSLWAGGSNQPQHF. The CDR3 coding sequence is TGTGCCAGCAGTTTATGGGCGGGGGGTAGCAATCAGCCCCAGCATTTT. The chain links TRBV28 to TRBJ1-5, with D possibly matching TRBD1 (5 bases). V was cut by 0 bases and J by 0 bases, with 9 bases left in between. CDR1 is MDHEN and CDR2 is SYDVKM in the germline V gene. The CDR3 length is 16 residues.

This chain uses TRBV27 with TRBJ2-2, with TRBD2 matching 7 bases. Germline V lookup: CDR1 MNHEY, CDR2 SMNVEV (reference sequence). Unmatched junction bases numbered 15, after V lost 6 bases and J lost 5 bases. CDR3 length equals 17 residues. The CDR3 is CASSPNRGRAGTGELFF. CDR3 sequence (DNA): TGTGCCAGCAGCCCGAATAGAGGGAGGGCAGGAACCGGGGAGCTGTTTTTT.